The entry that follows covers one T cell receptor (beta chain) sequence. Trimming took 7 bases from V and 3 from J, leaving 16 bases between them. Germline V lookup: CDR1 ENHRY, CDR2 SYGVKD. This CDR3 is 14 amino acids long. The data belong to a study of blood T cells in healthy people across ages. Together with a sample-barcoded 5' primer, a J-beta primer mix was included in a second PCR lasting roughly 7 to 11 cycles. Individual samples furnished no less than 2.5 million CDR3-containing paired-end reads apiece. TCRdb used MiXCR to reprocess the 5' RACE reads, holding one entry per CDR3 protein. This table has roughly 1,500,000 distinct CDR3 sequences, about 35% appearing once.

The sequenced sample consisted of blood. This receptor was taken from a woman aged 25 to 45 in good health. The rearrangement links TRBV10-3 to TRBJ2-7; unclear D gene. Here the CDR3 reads CAITSSPGFYEQYF. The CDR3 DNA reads TGTGCCATCACGTCTAGTCCTGGATTCTACGAGCAGTACTTC.